The clone carrying this T cell receptor beta chain was detected once. Its antigen remains unidentified. The method was immunoSEQ multiplex PCR; TCRdb's version includes in-frame clones alone and lacks a portion of them. The sample lists some 130,000 clones; less than 95% were seen once. The data were taken from a study of T cell responses to AZD1222 COVID-19 vaccine. Overall study context: Analyses pooled second doses at about 4 or about 12 weeks.

Study-wide findings and caveats: CD4 TCRs covered the whole spike, strongest at regions 160-218 and 743-854.

The CDR3 consists of 15 residues. The J segment lost 3 bases and the V segment lost 6 bases, leaving 10 bases of the junction unmatched. The germline CDR1 and CDR2 sequences are MNHEY and SMNVEV (reference sequence). The clonotype originates from an adult in good health. This chain uses TRBV27 with TRBJ2-7; 8 bases match TRBD2. The specimen comprised peripheral blood, sampled on day 0 of AZD1222 vaccination. CDR3 in amino acids: CASRDLAGRNYEQYF. The CDR3 bases are TGTGCCAGCAGGGATTTAGCGGGGAGGAACTACGAGCAGTACTTC.